This T cell receptor (beta chain) was recorded in a study of T cell responses to AZD1222 COVID-19 vaccine. V was clipped by 2 bases and J by 3 bases, with 11 bases between them. Germline loops: CDR1 SGDLS, CDR2 YYNGEE. CDR3 length: 14 amino acids. TCRdb's table, derived via immunoSEQ multiplex PCR, lists solely in-frame clones and lacks some. The data show 110,000 or so clones, around 87% seen once. The material was peripheral blood, obtained 28 days after the second AZD1222 dose. This TCR was sampled from an adult who received the AZD1222 COVID-19 vaccine. The chain is built from TRBV9 and TRBJ1-1, with D maybe TRBD1 (5 bases). CDR3 sequence reads: CASSVGDHDTEAFF. CDR3 nucleotides: TGTGCCAGCAGCGTTGGGGACCATGACACTGAAGCTTTCTTT.